This record covers a single TCR beta chain. This entry is derived from a study of patients and donors after allogeneic stem cell transplantation. Via MiXCR, TCRdb re-called the RT-PCR reads, giving one row per CDR3 protein. The sample has 900,000 to 1,000,000 distinct CDR3 sequences, roughly 18% seen once; the top ten hold roughly 6%. V lost 10 bases and J lost 0, with 13 bases in between. There are 15 residues in the CDR3. Sequencing was done on a sample of blood, either unsorted or a sorted T cell fraction (not recorded which). V is TRBV12-3 or TRBV12-4 and J is TRBJ2-6; tentative D call: TRBD2 (5 bases). This TCR derives from a human donor who was either an allogeneic HSCT recipient or a stem cell or donor lymphocyte infusion donor (not recorded which). It is not recorded whose cells these are; they may come from a transplant donor. The CDR3, as DNA: TGTGCCAACCTCGGGGAAAGCTCTGGGGCCAACGTCCTGACTTTC. Protein sequence: CANLGESSGANVLTF.